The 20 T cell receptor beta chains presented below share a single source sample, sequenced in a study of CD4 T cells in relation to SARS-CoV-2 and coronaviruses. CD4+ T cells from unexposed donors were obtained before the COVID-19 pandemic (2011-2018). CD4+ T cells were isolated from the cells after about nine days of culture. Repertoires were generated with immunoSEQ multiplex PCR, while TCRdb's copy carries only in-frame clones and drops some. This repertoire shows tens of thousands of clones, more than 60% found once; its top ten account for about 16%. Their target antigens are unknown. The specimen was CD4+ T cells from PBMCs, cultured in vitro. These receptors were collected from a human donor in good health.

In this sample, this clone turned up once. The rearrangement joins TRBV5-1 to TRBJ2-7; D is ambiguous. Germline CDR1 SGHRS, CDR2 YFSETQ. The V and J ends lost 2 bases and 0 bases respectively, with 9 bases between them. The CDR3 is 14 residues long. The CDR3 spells CASSFMSSSYEQYF. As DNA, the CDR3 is TGCGCCAGCAGCTTTATGTCTTCCTCCTACGAGCAGTACTTC.

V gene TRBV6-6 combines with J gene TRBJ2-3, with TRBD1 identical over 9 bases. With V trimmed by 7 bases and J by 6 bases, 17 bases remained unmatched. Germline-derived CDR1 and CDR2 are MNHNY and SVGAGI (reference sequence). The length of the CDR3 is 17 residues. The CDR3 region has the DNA TGTGCCAGCACTCGAGAAATCCGGGACAGGGCATCTGATACGCAGTATTTT. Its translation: CASTREIRDRASDTQYF.

The CDR3, as DNA: TGTGCCAGCAGCCGTGGGGGTGACACTGAAGCTTTCTTT. As protein: CASSRGGDTEAFF. The chain couples TRBV3-1 (or the pseudogene TRBV3-2) to TRBJ1-1, with a weak D call TRBD1 (5 bases). Deletions cut 4 bases from V and 3 bases from J, with 9 bases between. CDR3 length equals 13 residues. Germline-derived CDR1 and CDR2 are LGHDT and YNNKEL (reference sequence).

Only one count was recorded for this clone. CDR3 coding DNA: TGCGCCAGCAGCTTGGATGGGGAAAAACTGTTTTTT. Residues: CASSLDGEKLFF. This sequence joins TRBV5-1 and TRBJ1-4; no reliable D call. V was trimmed by 0 bases and J by 8 bases, leaving 5 bases between them. The germline CDR1 and CDR2 sequences are SGHRS and YFSETQ. CDR3 length: 12 residues.

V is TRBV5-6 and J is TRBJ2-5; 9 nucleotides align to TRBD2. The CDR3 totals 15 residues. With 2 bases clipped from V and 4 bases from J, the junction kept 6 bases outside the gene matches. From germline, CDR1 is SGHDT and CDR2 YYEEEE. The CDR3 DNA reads TGTGCCAGCAGCTTCAGCGGGAGGCGAGGAGAGACCCAGTACTTC. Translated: CASSFSGRRGETQYF.

CDR3 bases: TGCGCCAGCAGTTTTGAGCGGGAGGGGTACAATGAGCAGTTCTTC. It is translated as CASSFEREGYNEQFF. The chain recombines TRBV5-1 with TRBJ2-1, with 10 nucleotides matching TRBD2. Germline trimming cut 5 bases from V and 4 bases from J; bases unmatched to any gene: 6. Germline values: CDR1 SGHRS, CDR2 YFSETQ. CDR3 length equals 15 residues.

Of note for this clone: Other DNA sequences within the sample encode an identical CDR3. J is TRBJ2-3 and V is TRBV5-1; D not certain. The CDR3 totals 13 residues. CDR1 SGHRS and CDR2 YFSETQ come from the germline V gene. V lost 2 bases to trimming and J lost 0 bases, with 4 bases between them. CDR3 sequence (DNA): TGCGCCAGCAGCTTACGAAGCACAGATACGCAGTATTTT. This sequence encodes CASSLRSTDTQYF. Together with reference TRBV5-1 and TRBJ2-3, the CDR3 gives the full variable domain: KAGVTQTPRYLIKTRGQQVTLSCSPISGHRSVSWYQQTPGQGLQFLFEYFSETQRNKGNFPGRFSGRQFSNSRSEMNVSTLELGDSALYLCASSLRSTDTQYFGPGTRLTVL.

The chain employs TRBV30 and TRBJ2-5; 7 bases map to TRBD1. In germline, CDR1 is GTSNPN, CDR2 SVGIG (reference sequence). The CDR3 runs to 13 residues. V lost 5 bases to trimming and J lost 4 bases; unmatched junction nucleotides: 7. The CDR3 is CAWETGQIETQYF. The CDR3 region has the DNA TGTGCCTGGGAGACGGGACAGATAGAGACCCAGTACTTC.

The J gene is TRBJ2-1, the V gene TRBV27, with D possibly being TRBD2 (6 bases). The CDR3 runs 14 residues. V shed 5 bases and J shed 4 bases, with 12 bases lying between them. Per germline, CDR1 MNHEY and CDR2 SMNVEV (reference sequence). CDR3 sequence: CASSIDGTYNEQFF. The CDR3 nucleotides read TGTGCCAGCAGTATCGACGGGACTTACAATGAGCAGTTCTTC.

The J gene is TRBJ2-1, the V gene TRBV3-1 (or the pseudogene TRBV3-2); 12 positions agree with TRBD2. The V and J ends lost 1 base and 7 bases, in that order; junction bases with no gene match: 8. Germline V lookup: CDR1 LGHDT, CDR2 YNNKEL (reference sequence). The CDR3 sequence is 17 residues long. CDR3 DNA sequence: TGTGCCAGCAGCCAAGCTCTCGGACTAGCGGGGAGTAATGAGCAGTTCTTC. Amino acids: CASSQALGLAGSNEQFF.

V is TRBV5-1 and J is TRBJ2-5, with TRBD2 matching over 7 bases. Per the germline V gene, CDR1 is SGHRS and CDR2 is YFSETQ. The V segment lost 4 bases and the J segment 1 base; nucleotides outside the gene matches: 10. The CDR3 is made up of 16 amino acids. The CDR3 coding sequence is TGCGCCAGCAGCCTGGGGGGGATGGGGGGCCAAGAGACCCAGTACTTC. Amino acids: CASSLGGMGGQETQYF.

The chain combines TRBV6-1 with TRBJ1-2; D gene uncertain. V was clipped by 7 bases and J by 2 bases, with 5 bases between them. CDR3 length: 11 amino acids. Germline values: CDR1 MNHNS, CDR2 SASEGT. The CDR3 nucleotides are TGTGCCAGCATTTCGAACTATGGCTACACCTTC. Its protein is CASISNYGYTF.

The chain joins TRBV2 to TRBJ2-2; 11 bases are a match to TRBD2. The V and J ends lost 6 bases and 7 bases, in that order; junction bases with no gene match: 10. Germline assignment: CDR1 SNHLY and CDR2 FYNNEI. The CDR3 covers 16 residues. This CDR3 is CASSYKLAGVSGELFF. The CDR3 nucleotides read TGTGCCAGCAGCTATAAACTAGCGGGAGTGAGCGGGGAGCTGTTTTTT.

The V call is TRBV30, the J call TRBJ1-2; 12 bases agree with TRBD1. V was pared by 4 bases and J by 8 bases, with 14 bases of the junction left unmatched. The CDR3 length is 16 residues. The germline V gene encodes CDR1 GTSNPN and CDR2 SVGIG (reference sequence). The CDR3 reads CAWISLPGQGAGGYTF. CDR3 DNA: TGTGCCTGGATTTCGCTACCGGGACAGGGGGCGGGAGGCTACACCTTC.

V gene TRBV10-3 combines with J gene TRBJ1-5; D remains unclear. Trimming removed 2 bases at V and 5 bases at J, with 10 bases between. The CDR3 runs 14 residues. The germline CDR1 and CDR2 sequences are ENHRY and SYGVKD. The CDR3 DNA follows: TGTGCCATCAGTGAGACCGTGGTCGATCAGCCCCAGCATTTT. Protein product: CAISETVVDQPQHF.

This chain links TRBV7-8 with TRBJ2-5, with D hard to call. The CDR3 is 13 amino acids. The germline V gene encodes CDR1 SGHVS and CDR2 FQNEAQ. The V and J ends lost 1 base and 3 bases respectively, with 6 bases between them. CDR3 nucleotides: TGTGCCAGCAGCTTAGATCGAAAAGAGACCCAGTACTTC. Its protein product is CASSLDRKETQYF.

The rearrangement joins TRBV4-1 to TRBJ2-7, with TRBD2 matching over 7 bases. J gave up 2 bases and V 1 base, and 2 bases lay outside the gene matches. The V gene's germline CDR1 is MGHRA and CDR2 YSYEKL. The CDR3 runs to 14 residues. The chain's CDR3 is CASSQGLATYEQYF. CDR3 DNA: TGCGCCAGCAGCCAAGGACTAGCTACCTACGAGCAGTACTTC.

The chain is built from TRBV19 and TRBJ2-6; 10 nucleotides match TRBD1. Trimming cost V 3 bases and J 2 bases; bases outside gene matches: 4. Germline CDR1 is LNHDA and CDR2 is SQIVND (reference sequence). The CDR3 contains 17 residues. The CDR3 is CASSIDRGLTGANVLTF. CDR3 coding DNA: TGTGCCAGTAGTATTGACAGGGGGCTCACTGGGGCCAACGTCCTGACTTTC.

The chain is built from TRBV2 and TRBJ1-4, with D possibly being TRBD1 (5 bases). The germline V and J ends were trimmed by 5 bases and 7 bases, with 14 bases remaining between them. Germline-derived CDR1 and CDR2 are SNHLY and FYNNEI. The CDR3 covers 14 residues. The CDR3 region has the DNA TGTGCCAGCAGTCGAAGGGGATTCGGTGAAAAACTGTTTTTT. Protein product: CASSRRGFGEKLFF.

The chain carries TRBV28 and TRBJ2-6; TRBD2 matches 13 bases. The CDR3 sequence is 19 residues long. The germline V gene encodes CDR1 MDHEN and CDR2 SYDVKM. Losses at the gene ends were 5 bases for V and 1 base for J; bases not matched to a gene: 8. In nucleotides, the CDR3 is TGTGCCAGCAGTATAATCGGGACTAGCGGGATTTCTGGGGCCAACGTCCTGACTTTC. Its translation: CASSIIGTSGISGANVLTF.